This TCR beta chain appears in the sequencing data of a study of OX40 agonist ivuxolimab in advanced cancers. Study-level information: With ivuxolimab, an agonistic anti-OX40 (CD134) antibody, patients were treated. Averaging about 60 years in age, with a range of about 23 to 85, the cohort was 80% to 90% male. General study points: In the 0.1 to 3.0 mg/kg range, CD4+ and CD8+ blood T cells had expanded clonally by week 6.

Worth noting for this clone: Its antigen remains unknown. Other DNA sequences in this sample translate to the same CDR3.

Assay: immunoSEQ multiplex PCR; the TCRdb copy retains only in-frame clones and omits some. This sample carries tens of thousands of clones, roughly 80% of them seen once, and the ten largest clones take 5% to 6.5%. The source of this sequence is an adult with an advanced solid tumor such as melanoma, head and neck, liver or kidney cancer. Source: CD4+ or CD8+ T cells sorted from blood, taken in a trial of the OX40 agonist ivuxolimab.

This chain's CDR3 is CASSVGGRDTEAFF. In nucleotides, the CDR3 is TGTGCCAGCAGCGTAGGGGGGCGCGACACTGAAGCTTTCTTT. The chain carries TRBV9 and TRBJ1-1, with D perhaps matching TRBD1 (6 bases). This CDR3 comprises 14 residues. V lost 0 bases and J lost 3, with 9 bases in between. The germline CDR1 and CDR2 sequences are SGDLS and YYNGEE.